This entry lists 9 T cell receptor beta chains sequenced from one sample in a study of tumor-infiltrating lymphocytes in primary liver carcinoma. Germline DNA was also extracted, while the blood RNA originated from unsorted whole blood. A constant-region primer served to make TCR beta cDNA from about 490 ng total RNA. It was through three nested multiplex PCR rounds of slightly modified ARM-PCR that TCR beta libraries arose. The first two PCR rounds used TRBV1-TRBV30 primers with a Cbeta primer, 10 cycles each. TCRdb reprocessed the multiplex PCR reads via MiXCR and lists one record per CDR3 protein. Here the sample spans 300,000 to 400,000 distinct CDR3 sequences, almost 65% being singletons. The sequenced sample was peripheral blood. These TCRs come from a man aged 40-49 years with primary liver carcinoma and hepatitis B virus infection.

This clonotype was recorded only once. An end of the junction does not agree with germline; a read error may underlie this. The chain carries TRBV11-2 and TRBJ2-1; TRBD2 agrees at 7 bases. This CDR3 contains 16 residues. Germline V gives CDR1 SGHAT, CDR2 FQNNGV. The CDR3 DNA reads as TGTGCCAGCAGACCCCGAAGTAGCGGGCCCTACAATGAGCAATTCTTC. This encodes CASRPRSSGPYNEQFF. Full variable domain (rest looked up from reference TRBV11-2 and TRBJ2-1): EAGVAQSPRYKIIEKRQSVAFWCNPISGHATLYWYQQILGQGPKLLIQFQNNGVVDDSQLPKDRFSAERLKGVDSTLKIQPAKLEDSAVYLCASRPRSSGPYNEQFFGPGTRLTVL.

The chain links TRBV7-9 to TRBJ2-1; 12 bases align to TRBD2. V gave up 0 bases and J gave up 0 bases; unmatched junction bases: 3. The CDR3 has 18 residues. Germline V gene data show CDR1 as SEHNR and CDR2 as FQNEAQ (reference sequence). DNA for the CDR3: TGTGCCAGCAGCTTAGCGCCGACTAGCGGGAGCTCCTACAATGAGCAGTTCTTC. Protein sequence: CASSLAPTSGSSYNEQFF. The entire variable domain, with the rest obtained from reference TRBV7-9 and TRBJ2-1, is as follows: DTGVSQNPRHKITKRGQNVTFRCDPISEHNRLYWYRQTLGQGPEFLTYFQNEAQLEKSRLLSDRFSAERPKGSFSTLEIQRTEQGDSAMYLCASSLAPTSGSSYNEQFFGPGTRLTVL.

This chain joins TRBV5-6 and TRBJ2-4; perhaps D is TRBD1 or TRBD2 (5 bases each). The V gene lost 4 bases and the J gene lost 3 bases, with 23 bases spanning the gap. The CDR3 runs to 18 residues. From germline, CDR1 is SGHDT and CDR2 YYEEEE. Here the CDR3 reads CASSMGPKRGVVKNIQYF. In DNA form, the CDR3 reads TGTGCCAGCAGCATGGGACCTAAACGGGGCGTTGTCAAAAACATTCAGTACTTC.

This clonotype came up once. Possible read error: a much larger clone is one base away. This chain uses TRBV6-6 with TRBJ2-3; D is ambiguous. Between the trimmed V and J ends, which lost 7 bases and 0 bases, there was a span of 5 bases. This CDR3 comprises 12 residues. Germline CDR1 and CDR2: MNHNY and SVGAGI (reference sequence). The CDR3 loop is CASKLSTDTQYF. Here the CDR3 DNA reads TGTGCCAGCAAGTTAAGCACAGATACGCAGTATTTT.

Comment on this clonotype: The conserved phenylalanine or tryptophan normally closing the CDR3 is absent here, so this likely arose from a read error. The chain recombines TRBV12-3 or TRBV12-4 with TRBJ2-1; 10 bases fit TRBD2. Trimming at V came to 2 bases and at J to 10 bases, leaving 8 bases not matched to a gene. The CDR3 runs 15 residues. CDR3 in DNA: TGTGCCAGCAGTTTATTTACTAGCGGGAAAACCGAGCAGTTCTCC. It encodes CASSLFTSGKTEQFS.

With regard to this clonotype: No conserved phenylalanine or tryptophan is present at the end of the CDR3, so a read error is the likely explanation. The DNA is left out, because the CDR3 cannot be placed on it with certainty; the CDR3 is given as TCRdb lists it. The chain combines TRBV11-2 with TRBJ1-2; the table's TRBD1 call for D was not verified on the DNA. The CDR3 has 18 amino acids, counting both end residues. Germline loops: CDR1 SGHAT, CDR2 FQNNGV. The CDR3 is CVSRLSLDRGRKGYGYIS.

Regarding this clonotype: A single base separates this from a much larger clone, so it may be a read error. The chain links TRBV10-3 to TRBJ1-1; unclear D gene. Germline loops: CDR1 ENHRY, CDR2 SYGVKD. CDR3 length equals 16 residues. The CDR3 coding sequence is TGTGCCATCAGTGTACTTCCGAGCAGCGGGAGCACTGAAACTTTCTTT. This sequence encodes CAISVLPSSGSTETFF.

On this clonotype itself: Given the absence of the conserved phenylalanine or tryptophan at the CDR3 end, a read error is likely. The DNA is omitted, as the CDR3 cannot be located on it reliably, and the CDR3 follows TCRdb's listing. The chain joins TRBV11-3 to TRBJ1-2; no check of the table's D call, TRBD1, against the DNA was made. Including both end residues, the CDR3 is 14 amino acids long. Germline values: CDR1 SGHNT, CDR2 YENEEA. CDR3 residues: CASSLGTVNYGCTL.

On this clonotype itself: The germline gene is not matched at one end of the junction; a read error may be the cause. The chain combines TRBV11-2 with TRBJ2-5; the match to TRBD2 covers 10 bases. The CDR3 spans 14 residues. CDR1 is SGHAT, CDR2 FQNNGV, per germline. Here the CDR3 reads CASNSSGSGETHYF. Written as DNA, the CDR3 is TGTGCCAGCAACTCTAGCGGGAGTGGGGAGACCCACTACTTC.